What follows is one TCR beta chain and its context. The assay was immunoSEQ multiplex PCR, and TCRdb's table has in-frame clones only and misses some. The sample consists of roughly 110,000 clones, 70% to 90% of them appearing once. This entry belongs to a study of blood T cell repertoires in COVID-19. The CDR3 is 14 amino acids. V shed 7 bases, J shed 3 bases, and the junction held 9 bases outside the gene matches. The germline V gene has CDR1 MNHEY and CDR2 SVGAGI. The V gene is TRBV6-5, the J gene TRBJ2-7; 7 bases line up with TRBD1. The sequencing sample was made of peripheral blood. This clonotype was sampled from a man aged 35 to 55 with acute or convalescent COVID-19. DNA of the CDR3: TGTGCCAGCAAAGGTTTGGGACAGATCTACGAGCAGTACTTC. Translated: CASKGLGQIYEQYF.